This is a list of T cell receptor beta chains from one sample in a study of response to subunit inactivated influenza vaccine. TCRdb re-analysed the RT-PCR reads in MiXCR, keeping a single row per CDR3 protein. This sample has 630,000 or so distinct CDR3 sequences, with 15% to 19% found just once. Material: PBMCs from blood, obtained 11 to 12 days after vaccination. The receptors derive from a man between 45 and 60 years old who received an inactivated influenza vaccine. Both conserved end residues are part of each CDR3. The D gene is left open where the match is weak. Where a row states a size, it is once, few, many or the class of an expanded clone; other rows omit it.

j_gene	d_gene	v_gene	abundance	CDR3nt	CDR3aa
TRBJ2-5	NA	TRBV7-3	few	TGTGCCAGCAGCTTATTGGGGCCCCTTAGGGCCCAGGAGACCCAGTACTTC	CASSLLGPLRAQETQYF
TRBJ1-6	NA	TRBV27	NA	TGTGCCAGCAGTCTAACTTCACAGGGTCGGTCCTATAATTCACCCCTCCACTTT	CASSLTSQGRSYNSPLHF
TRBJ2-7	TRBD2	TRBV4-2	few	TGTGCCAGCAGCCAAGAAGGAGGGAGGGCGGGGGAGCAGTACTTC	CASSQEGGRAGEQYF
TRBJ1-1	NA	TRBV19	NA	TGTGCCAGTACCCCTTGGCAATGGGGACAACTGAACACTGAAGCTTTCTTT	CASTPWQWGQLNTEAFF
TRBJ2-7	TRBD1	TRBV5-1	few	TGCGCCAGCAGCATTGACAGGGGCCGCCATTCTTTC	CASSIDRGRHSF
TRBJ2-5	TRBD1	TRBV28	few	TGTGCCAGCAGCTCTTCAGGACAGGGCCGGGAGACCCAGTACTTC	CASSSSGQGRETQYF
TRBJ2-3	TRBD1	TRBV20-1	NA	TGCAGTGCTCGCGGGGACAGGGATTACACAGATACGCAGTATTTT	CSARGDRDYTDTQYF
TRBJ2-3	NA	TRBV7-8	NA	TGTGCCAGCAGCTTACAATACGGGGGTATCACAGATACGCAGTATTTT	CASSLQYGGITDTQYF
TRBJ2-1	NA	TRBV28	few	TGTGCCAGCAGTTCCCAATTCGGTTACAATGAGCAGTTCTTC	CASSSQFGYNEQFF
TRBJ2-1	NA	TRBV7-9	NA	TGTGCCAGCAGCTCCGTTTGGGCGGGTGAGCAGTTCTTC	CASSSVWAGEQFF
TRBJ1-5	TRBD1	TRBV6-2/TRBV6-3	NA	TGTGCCAGCGGACAGGGAGGCAATCAGCCCCAGCATTTT	CASGQGGNQPQHF
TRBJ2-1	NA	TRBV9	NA	TGTGCCAGTTCGTATGGTTGGCGCGATGAGCAGTTCTTC	CASSYGWRDEQFF
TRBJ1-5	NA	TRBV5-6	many	TGTGCCAGCAGCTTGTTGAATCAGCCCCAGCATTTT	CASSLLNQPQHF
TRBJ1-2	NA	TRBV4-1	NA	TGCGCCAGCAGCCAAGTGGGGAGAAATGGCTACACCTTC	CASSQVGRNGYTF
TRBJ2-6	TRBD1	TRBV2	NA	TGTGCCAGCACGGGACAGGGTTTTGGGGCCAACGTCCTGACTTTC	CASTGQGFGANVLTF
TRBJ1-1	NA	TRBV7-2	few	TGTGCCAGCAGCTTAGCGTTCCCTGAAGCTTTCTTT	CASSLAFPEAFF
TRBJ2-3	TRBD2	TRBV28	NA	TGTGCCAGCAGTCCCGCCCCCGGACTAGCGGGGGAAGATACGCAGTATTTT	CASSPAPGLAGEDTQYF
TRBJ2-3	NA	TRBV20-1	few	TGCAGTGCCGACCCCGGGACGTATACGCAGTATTTT	CSADPGTYTQYF
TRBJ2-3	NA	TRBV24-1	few	TGTGCCACCTCCTCGGGGGGCACAGATACGCAGTATTTT	CATSSGGTDTQYF
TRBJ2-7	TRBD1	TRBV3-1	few	TGTGCCAGCAGCCAAGCGTGGGACAGGGGCCACGAGCAGTACTTC	CASSQAWDRGHEQYF
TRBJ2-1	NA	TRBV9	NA	TGTGCCAGCAGCGTAGGGGGGGCGGGAGTCTACAATGAGCAGTTCTTC	CASSVGGAGVYNEQFF
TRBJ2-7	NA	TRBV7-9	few	TGTGCCAGCAGCTTAGCCGGCGTCAACTACGAGCAGTACTTC	CASSLAGVNYEQYF
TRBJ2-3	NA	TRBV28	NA	TGTGCCAGCAGTCCCACAGCCCCAGATACGCAGTATTTT	CASSPTAPDTQYF
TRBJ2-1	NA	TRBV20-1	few	TGCAGTGCTATTCGGGACACCAACAATGAGCAGTTCTTC	CSAIRDTNNEQFF
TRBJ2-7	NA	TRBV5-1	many	TGCGCCAGCAGCTTATACACCGGAGGCTACGAGCAGTACTTC	CASSLYTGGYEQYF
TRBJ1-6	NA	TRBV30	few	TGTGCCTGGAGTGTTTCGGACCGGCAGTATTCACCCCTCCACTTT	CAWSVSDRQYSPLHF
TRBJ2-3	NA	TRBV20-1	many	TGCAGTGCTAGAAACGGGGGAGATACGCAGTATTTT	CSARNGGDTQYF